This is a list of T cell receptor beta chains from one sample in a study of T cell responses to AZD1222 COVID-19 vaccine. The repertoire was sequenced with immunoSEQ multiplex PCR; TCRdb's copy has only in-frame clones and lacks some. The sample carries approximately 110,000 clones, about 92% recorded once. The sample here was peripheral blood, taken on day 0 of AZD1222 vaccination. The receptors come from an adult in good health. CDR3s include the opening cysteine and the closing phenylalanine or tryptophan. Fields, in order: J gene, D gene, clone size, V gene, CDR3 DNA, CDR3 protein. D genes are given only for firm matches. Clone sizes are given selectively: once, few, many, or a class where the clone is expanded.

TRBJ2-1 | - | - | TRBV12-3/TRBV12-4 | TGTGCCAGCATAGGCTCCGGCCTGGGGCAGTTCTTC | CASIGSGLGQFF
TRBJ2-7 | - | - | TRBV28 | TGTGCCAGCAGCCAAGTACGATTGGAGCAGTACTTC | CASSQVRLEQYF
TRBJ2-3 | TRBD1 | - | TRBV15 | TGTGCCACCAGCAGAGATCGCGCCAGGGGGAATACGCAGTATTTT | CATSRDRARGNTQYF
TRBJ2-6 | - | - | TRBV6-5 | TGTGCCCTGAGCCGCGGGAACTCTGGGGCCAACGTCCTGACTTTC | CALSRGNSGANVLTF
TRBJ2-5 | TRBD2 | - | TRBV7-2 | TGTGCCAGCAGCTTATATGGACTAGCGGGAGCCCAAGAGACCCAGTACTTC | CASSLYGLAGAQETQYF
TRBJ1-2 | - | - | TRBV27 | TGTGCCAGCAGTTTAGGGGGTTCATATGGCTACACCTTC | CASSLGGSYGYTF
TRBJ2-1 | - | - | TRBV6-6 | TGTGCCAGCAGTTACTCTACCGGGGCCTCCTACAATGAGCAGTTCTTC | CASSYSTGASYNEQFF
TRBJ2-5 | TRBD1 | - | TRBV2 | TGTGCCAGTAGGGACAGGATAGAGACCCAGTACTTC | CASRDRIETQYF
TRBJ2-3 | TRBD1 | - | TRBV18 | TGTGCCAGCTCACCCACGACAGGGGGCGCAGGGAGGGACACAGATACGCAGTATTTT | CASSPTTGGAGRDTDTQYF
TRBJ1-3 | - | - | TRBV27 | TGTGCCAGCAGTTTAACGGGCACCCGTTCAAGCTCTGGAAACACCATATATTTT | CASSLTGTRSSSGNTIYF
TRBJ1-2 | - | - | TRBV30 | TGTGCCTGGAGTGTATTAACCGTTAACACCTTC | CAWSVLTVNTF
TRBJ2-2 | TRBD1 | - | TRBV24-1 | TGTGCCACCAGTGATCCACCGGGACAGGGCCACACCGGGGAGCTGTTTTTT | CATSDPPGQGHTGELFF
TRBJ1-5 | TRBD1 | - | TRBV7-2 | TGTGCCAGCAGCTTCCAGGGGACAGGGGATCAGCCCCAGCATTTT | CASSFQGTGDQPQHF
TRBJ1-2 | - | - | TRBV19 | TGTGCCAGTAGTCCGGGACTGTCGACGGGCTATGGCTACACCTTC | CASSPGLSTGYGYTF
TRBJ2-7 | TRBD2 | - | TRBV7-2 | TGTGCCAGCAGCTCCCTCGGCGGGGGGACCCGGGAGCAGTACTTC | CASSSLGGGTREQYF
TRBJ2-7 | - | - | TRBV6-5 | TGTGCCAGCAAATTAGAGCGGAATTCCTACGAGCAGTATTTC | CASKLERNSYEQYF
TRBJ1-2 | - | - | TRBV19 | TGTGCCAGTAGTATTATGCAATCCTATGGCTACACCTTC | CASSIMQSYGYTF
TRBJ2-1 | TRBD2 | - | TRBV19 | TGTGCCAGTAGTATAGCGGGGGGGCCGTACAATGAGCAGTTCTTC | CASSIAGGPYNEQFF
TRBJ2-2 | - | - | TRBV6-5 | TGTGCCAGCAGTCCTTCCCGCACCGGGGAGCTGTTTTTT | CASSPSRTGELFF
TRBJ1-5 | - | - | TRBV30 | TGTGCCTGGAGACCAGGGAATCGCGGAGGGATGCATTTT | CAWRPGNRGGMHF
TRBJ2-5 | - | - | TRBV19 | TGTGCCAGTAGTATGGGGCTGGACAGAGAGACCCAGTACTTC | CASSMGLDRETQYF
TRBJ1-1 | - | - | TRBV5-3 | TGTGCCAGAAGCTGGGGGAGGGTGAGGCATTCAAACACTGAAGCTTTCTTT | CARSWGRVRHSNTEAFF
TRBJ2-7 | TRBD1 | - | TRBV28 | TGTGCCAGCAGCGCCCCGGGACAGAACTACGAGCAGTACTTC | CASSAPGQNYEQYF
TRBJ2-5 | - | - | TRBV15 | TGTGCCACCAGCCTAGGCTATGGGGTAATAGCGGAAGAGACCCAGTACTTC | CATSLGYGVIAEETQYF
TRBJ1-1 | - | - | TRBV11-2 | TGTGCCAGCAGCTTAGGCCGCGGGACGGTCTACACTGAAGCTTTCTTT | CASSLGRGTVYTEAFF
TRBJ1-6 | - | - | TRBV6-1 | TGTGCCAGCAGTGACGGGGGGGGAGAATCACCCCTCCACTTT | CASSDGGGESPLHF
TRBJ2-7 | - | - | TRBV5-6 | TGTGCCAGCGGCCTCGAACAGGTTACCTACGAGCAGTACTTC | CASGLEQVTYEQYF
TRBJ1-1 | - | few | TRBV18 | TGTGCCAGCTCACCCTATCGGACAGCGTCGGACACTGAAGCTTTCTTT | CASSPYRTASDTEAFF
TRBJ1-2 | - | few | TRBV24-1 | TGTGCCACCAGTGACCGGGAGACAGGTGGCTACACCTTC | CATSDRETGGYTF
TRBJ2-4 | - | - | TRBV21-1 | TGTGCCAGCAGCAAGGGGACGGAAAGGGCCAAAAACATTCAGTACTTC | CASSKGTERAKNIQYF
TRBJ1-1 | - | - | TRBV30 | TGTGCCTGGAGTGGGGCGTCTCTACCGAACACTGAAGCTTTCTTT | CAWSGASLPNTEAFF
TRBJ2-1 | - | - | TRBV11-3 | TGTGCCAGCAGCTCCACTAACTCCTACAATGAGCAGTTCTTC | CASSSTNSYNEQFF
TRBJ2-7 | - | - | TRBV19 | TGTGCCAGTAGTATAGATCGAAGACAGCCAACCTACGAGCAGTACTTC | CASSIDRRQPTYEQYF
TRBJ2-1 | - | - | TRBV12-3/TRBV12-4 | TGTGCCAGCACCATGGGGGTTGAGCAGTTCTTC | CASTMGVEQFF
TRBJ2-6 | - | - | TRBV6-5 | TGTGCCAGCAGTTACACGGGGACCGCTGGGGCCAACGTCCTGACTTTC | CASSYTGTAGANVLTF
TRBJ2-1 | TRBD1 | - | TRBV30 | TGTGCCTGTGAGAGAGGGGGCTATGAGCAGTTCTTC | CACERGGYEQFF
TRBJ2-3 | - | - | TRBV7-3 | TGTGCCAGCAGCTTAGGTATTAGCGGCACAGATACGCAGTATTTT | CASSLGISGTDTQYF